This is a list of T cell receptor beta chains from one sample in a study of cytomegalovirus exposure and HLA in healthy donors. Produced via immunoSEQ multiplex PCR; TCRdb's table is partial and in-frame only. This sample carries 150,000 to 200,000 clones, around 87% of them seen once, and the ten largest clones take 1.5% to 2%. Sequenced material: PBMCs. The receptors stem from a woman aged 18-29 years in good health and CMV-seronegative. The CDR3 runs from the conserved cysteine through the conserved F or W. Fields, in order: D gene, J gene, CDR3 length, clone size, V gene, CDR3 protein, CDR3 DNA. A D gene is named only where the DNA matches it firmly. Size is omitted from some rows. Given values are once, few, many or a class for expanded clones.

D gene: TRBD1; J gene: TRBJ1-1; CDR3 length: 17; clone size: NA; V gene: TRBV27; CDR3 protein: CASRSMGQSGSGTEAFF; CDR3 DNA: TGTGCCAGCAGGAGCATGGGACAGTCGGGTTCGGGCACTGAAGCTTTCTTT
D gene: TRBD2; J gene: TRBJ2-1; CDR3 length: 16; clone size: few; V gene: TRBV5-4; CDR3 protein: CASSAKLAVPLDEQFF; CDR3 DNA: TGTGCCAGCAGCGCGAAACTAGCGGTACCCCTCGATGAGCAGTTCTTC
D gene: NA; J gene: TRBJ1-5; CDR3 length: 13; clone size: NA; V gene: TRBV5-5; CDR3 protein: CASSVRDLQPQHF; CDR3 DNA: TGTGCCAGCAGCGTCCGGGACTTACAGCCCCAGCATTTT
D gene: TRBD2; J gene: TRBJ2-1; CDR3 length: 17; clone size: NA; V gene: TRBV4-1; CDR3 protein: CASSHRVAGGQENEQFF; CDR3 DNA: TGCGCCAGCAGCCACCGCGTGGCGGGAGGGCAGGAGAATGAGCAGTTCTTC
D gene: TRBD1; J gene: TRBJ1-1; CDR3 length: 17; clone size: NA; V gene: TRBV9; CDR3 protein: CASSVETGGKLFTEAFF; CDR3 DNA: TGTGCCAGCAGCGTAGAGACAGGGGGCAAACTGTTCACTGAAGCTTTCTTT
D gene: TRBD2; J gene: TRBJ2-5; CDR3 length: 17; clone size: NA; V gene: TRBV5-5; CDR3 protein: CASIPGLAGGYQETQYF; CDR3 DNA: TGTGCCAGCATCCCCGGACTAGCGGGGGGTTATCAAGAGACCCAGTACTTC
D gene: NA; J gene: TRBJ2-3; CDR3 length: 15; clone size: NA; V gene: TRBV9; CDR3 protein: CASSARDRGTDTQYF; CDR3 DNA: TGTGCCAGCAGCGCCCGGGACCGGGGGACAGATACGCAGTATTTT
D gene: TRBD2; J gene: TRBJ2-5; CDR3 length: 16; clone size: NA; V gene: TRBV7-9; CDR3 protein: CSSSRGLAGGAETQYF; CDR3 DNA: TGTTCCAGCAGCCGTGGACTAGCGGGAGGTGCAGAGACCCAGTACTTC
D gene: TRBD1; J gene: TRBJ2-7; CDR3 length: 15; clone size: few; V gene: TRBV6-6; CDR3 protein: CASSYTGTGTYEQYF; CDR3 DNA: TGTGCCAGCAGTTACACCGGGACAGGGACCTACGAGCAGTACTTC
D gene: NA; J gene: TRBJ1-4; CDR3 length: 15; clone size: NA; V gene: TRBV2; CDR3 protein: CASSEALGTNEKLFF; CDR3 DNA: TGTGCCAGCAGTGAAGCGCTAGGAACTAATGAAAAACTGTTTTTT
D gene: TRBD2; J gene: TRBJ2-3; CDR3 length: 15; clone size: NA; V gene: TRBV27; CDR3 protein: CASSYKGLAGDTQYF; CDR3 DNA: TGTGCCAGCAGTTATAAGGGACTAGCGGGAGATACGCAGTATTTT
D gene: TRBD1; J gene: TRBJ1-1; CDR3 length: 16; clone size: NA; V gene: TRBV6-1; CDR3 protein: CASSEASGTGGTEAFF; CDR3 DNA: TGTGCCAGCAGTGAAGCGAGTGGAACAGGGGGCACTGAAGCTTTCTTT
D gene: TRBD2; J gene: TRBJ2-7; CDR3 length: 21; clone size: once; V gene: TRBV4-3; CDR3 protein: CASSQEFPGLAGQSLSNEQYF; CDR3 DNA: TGCGCCAGCAGCCAAGAATTCCCCGGACTAGCGGGACAGTCTCTATCGAACGAGCAGTACTTC
D gene: TRBD2; J gene: TRBJ2-1; CDR3 length: 11; clone size: NA; V gene: TRBV7-6; CDR3 protein: CASSLGDGRVF; CDR3 DNA: TGTGCCAGCAGCTTAGGAGATGGGAGGGTCTTC
D gene: NA; J gene: TRBJ2-5; CDR3 length: 17; clone size: NA; V gene: TRBV11-2; CDR3 protein: CASSPRKNSGRGETQYF; CDR3 DNA: TGTGCCAGCAGCCCGCGTAAGAATTCGGGTCGGGGAGAGACCCAGTACTTC
D gene: TRBD2; J gene: TRBJ2-3; CDR3 length: 13; clone size: NA; V gene: TRBV10-1; CDR3 protein: CASRGLATDTQYF; CDR3 DNA: TGCGCCAGCAGGGGACTAGCGACAGATACGCAGTATTTT
D gene: NA; J gene: TRBJ1-3; CDR3 length: 14; clone size: NA; V gene: TRBV2; CDR3 protein: CASSVETSGNTIYF; CDR3 DNA: TGTGCCAGCAGTGTCGAGACTTCTGGAAACACCATATATTTT
D gene: TRBD2; J gene: TRBJ2-1; CDR3 length: 16; clone size: NA; V gene: TRBV11-3; CDR3 protein: CASSWPSGSSYNEQFF; CDR3 DNA: TGTGCCAGCAGCTGGCCTAGCGGGAGCTCCTACAATGAGCAGTTCTTC
D gene: TRBD2; J gene: TRBJ2-1; CDR3 length: 14; clone size: NA; V gene: TRBV11-2; CDR3 protein: CASKAGVGYNEQFF; CDR3 DNA: TGTGCCAGTAAAGCGGGAGTGGGCTACAATGAGCAGTTCTTC
D gene: NA; J gene: TRBJ2-5; CDR3 length: 15; clone size: NA; V gene: TRBV7-8; CDR3 protein: CASSLVWGEQETQYF; CDR3 DNA: TGTGCCAGCAGCTTAGTTTGGGGGGAACAAGAGACCCAGTACTTC
D gene: NA; J gene: TRBJ2-7; CDR3 length: 14; clone size: few; V gene: TRBV5-1; CDR3 protein: CASSSSGESYEQYF; CDR3 DNA: TGCGCCAGCAGCTCATCAGGGGAGTCCTACGAGCAGTACTTC
D gene: NA; J gene: TRBJ2-5; CDR3 length: 12; clone size: NA; V gene: TRBV6-1; CDR3 protein: CASSPGAREQYF; CDR3 DNA: TGTGCCAGCAGTCCAGGGGCGCGGGAGCAGTACTTC
D gene: NA; J gene: TRBJ2-1; CDR3 length: 11; clone size: NA; V gene: TRBV2; CDR3 protein: CASRRGDEQFF; CDR3 DNA: TGTGCCAGCCGCAGGGGGGATGAGCAGTTCTTC
D gene: NA; J gene: TRBJ1-2; CDR3 length: 13; clone size: NA; V gene: TRBV28; CDR3 protein: CASSRDRIYGYTF; CDR3 DNA: TGTGCCAGCAGCCGAGACAGGATCTATGGCTACACCTTC
D gene: TRBD2; J gene: TRBJ2-1; CDR3 length: 17; clone size: NA; V gene: TRBV28; CDR3 protein: CASRPSAGDLAYNEQFF; CDR3 DNA: TGTGCCAGCAGGCCCTCAGCGGGGGACCTGGCGTACAATGAGCAGTTCTTC
D gene: NA; J gene: TRBJ2-7; CDR3 length: 11; clone size: NA; V gene: TRBV5-4; CDR3 protein: CASSTSYEQYF; CDR3 DNA: TGTGCCAGCAGCACATCCTACGAGCAGTACTTC
D gene: NA; J gene: TRBJ1-4; CDR3 length: 12; clone size: NA; V gene: TRBV7-9; CDR3 protein: CASSPPGEKLFF; CDR3 DNA: TGTGCCAGCAGCCCGCCGGGGGAAAAACTGTTTTTT
D gene: NA; J gene: TRBJ2-7; CDR3 length: 12; clone size: NA; V gene: TRBV5-4; CDR3 protein: CASSPGLQEQYF; CDR3 DNA: TGTGCCAGCAGCCCAGGGCTACAAGAGCAGTACTTC
D gene: NA; J gene: TRBJ1-3; CDR3 length: 15; clone size: NA; V gene: TRBV9; CDR3 protein: CASSDTGRSGNTIYF; CDR3 DNA: TGTGCCAGCAGTGATACAGGGCGCTCTGGAAACACCATATATTTT
D gene: TRBD2; J gene: TRBJ2-1; CDR3 length: 15; clone size: NA; V gene: TRBV6-4; CDR3 protein: CASSDGAGAYNEQFF; CDR3 DNA: TGTGCCAGCAGCGACGGAGCGGGGGCATACAATGAGCAGTTCTTC
D gene: NA; J gene: TRBJ1-1; CDR3 length: 15; clone size: NA; V gene: TRBV7-6; CDR3 protein: CASSPEGQPGTEAFF; CDR3 DNA: TGTGCCAGCAGCCCGGAGGGGCAGCCAGGGACTGAAGCTTTCTTT
D gene: TRBD2; J gene: TRBJ2-7; CDR3 length: 16; clone size: NA; V gene: TRBV4-2; CDR3 protein: CASRFEGGLAGDEQYF; CDR3 DNA: TGTGCCAGCAGATTTGAGGGTGGACTAGCGGGAGACGAGCAGTACTTC
D gene: TRBD1; J gene: TRBJ2-3; CDR3 length: 14; clone size: NA; V gene: TRBV5-8; CDR3 protein: CASSLGTGRDTQYF; CDR3 DNA: TGTGCCAGCAGCTTGGGGACAGGACGTGATACGCAGTATTTT
D gene: TRBD2; J gene: TRBJ2-3; CDR3 length: 15; clone size: NA; V gene: TRBV27; CDR3 protein: CASSSKRGGTDTQYF; CDR3 DNA: TGTGCCAGCAGCTCTAAGCGGGGGGGCACAGATACGCAGTATTTT
D gene: NA; J gene: TRBJ2-7; CDR3 length: 14; clone size: NA; V gene: TRBV5-1; CDR3 protein: CASSLVGSSYEQYF; CDR3 DNA: TGCGCCAGCAGCTTGGTTGGCAGTTCCTACGAGCAGTACTTC
D gene: NA; J gene: TRBJ1-3; CDR3 length: 14; clone size: once; V gene: TRBV5-6; CDR3 protein: CASLSLGSGNTIYF; CDR3 DNA: TGTGCCAGCTTAAGTCTGGGCTCGGGAAACACCATATATTTT
D gene: NA; J gene: TRBJ1-4; CDR3 length: 15; clone size: once; V gene: TRBV4-2; CDR3 protein: CASSQGQGGNEKLFF; CDR3 DNA: TGTGCCAGCAGCCAAGGTCAGGGAGGTAATGAAAAACTGTTTTTT
D gene: NA; J gene: TRBJ1-1; CDR3 length: 13; clone size: NA; V gene: TRBV27; CDR3 protein: CASSWDKNTEAFF; CDR3 DNA: TGTGCCAGCAGTTGGGACAAGAACACTGAAGCTTTCTTT
D gene: TRBD1; J gene: TRBJ1-2; CDR3 length: 15; clone size: NA; V gene: TRBV11-2; CDR3 protein: CASSSTGGSFYGYTF; CDR3 DNA: TGTGCCAGCAGCTCTACAGGGGGCTCTTTCTATGGCTACACCTTC
D gene: TRBD2; J gene: TRBJ2-7; CDR3 length: 15; clone size: few; V gene: TRBV5-4; CDR3 protein: CASSLGAGGQYEQYF; CDR3 DNA: TGTGCCAGCAGCTTGGGGGCGGGAGGGCAATACGAGCAGTACTTC
D gene: NA; J gene: TRBJ1-5; CDR3 length: 14; clone size: NA; V gene: TRBV27; CDR3 protein: CASSVSGVVQPQRF; CDR3 DNA: TGTGCCAGCAGTGTATCAGGGGTGGTTCAGCCCCAGCGTTTT
D gene: NA; J gene: TRBJ2-3; CDR3 length: 15; clone size: NA; V gene: TRBV19; CDR3 protein: CASSITTRSTDTQYF; CDR3 DNA: TGTGCCAGTAGTATCACTACCAGAAGCACAGATACGCAGTATTTT
D gene: NA; J gene: TRBJ2-6; CDR3 length: 19; clone size: few; V gene: TRBV21-1; CDR3 protein: CASSLQGSLDSSGANVLTF; CDR3 DNA: TGTGCCAGCAGCTTACAGGGGTCCCTCGATAGTTCTGGGGCCAACGTCCTGACTTTC
D gene: NA; J gene: TRBJ2-7; CDR3 length: 16; clone size: NA; V gene: TRBV10-2; CDR3 protein: CASSVGRVYTSYEQYF; CDR3 DNA: TGCGCCAGCAGTGTGGGCAGGGTTTATACTTCCTACGAGCAGTACTTC
D gene: NA; J gene: TRBJ2-7; CDR3 length: 13; clone size: NA; V gene: TRBV2; CDR3 protein: CASSEGSRYEQYF; CDR3 DNA: TGTGCCAGCAGTGAGGGCTCTCGCTACGAGCAGTACTTC
D gene: NA; J gene: TRBJ1-3; CDR3 length: 16; clone size: NA; V gene: TRBV6-1; CDR3 protein: CASSDSSSPPGNTIYF; CDR3 DNA: TGTGCCAGCAGTGATAGTTCCTCTCCCCCTGGAAACACCATATATTTT
D gene: TRBD2; J gene: TRBJ2-1; CDR3 length: 14; clone size: NA; V gene: TRBV2; CDR3 protein: CASSGAGGGYEQFF; CDR3 DNA: TGTGCCAGCAGTGGCGCGGGAGGGGGGTATGAGCAGTTCTTC
D gene: NA; J gene: TRBJ2-3; CDR3 length: 15; clone size: NA; V gene: TRBV6-5; CDR3 protein: CASSSGTAETDTQYF; CDR3 DNA: TGTGCCAGCAGTTCCGGGACTGCTGAAACAGATACGCAGTATTTT
D gene: TRBD1; J gene: TRBJ2-7; CDR3 length: 15; clone size: NA; V gene: TRBV11-2; CDR3 protein: CASSLGQVRSYEQYF; CDR3 DNA: TGTGCCAGCAGCCTTGGACAGGTCCGCTCCTACGAGCAGTACTTC
D gene: NA; J gene: TRBJ2-5; CDR3 length: 16; clone size: NA; V gene: TRBV2; CDR3 protein: CASSAPSRAGQETQYF; CDR3 DNA: TGTGCCAGCAGTGCACCATCCCGGGCGGGACAAGAGACCCAGTACTTC
D gene: NA; J gene: TRBJ2-1; CDR3 length: 14; clone size: NA; V gene: TRBV7-2; CDR3 protein: CASSRDFTYNEQFF; CDR3 DNA: TGTGCCAGCAGTCGGGACTTTACATACAATGAGCAGTTCTTC
D gene: NA; J gene: TRBJ1-2; CDR3 length: 17; clone size: NA; V gene: TRBV6-1; CDR3 protein: CASSDRWERRGSSGYTF; CDR3 DNA: TGTGCCAGCAGTGATAGGTGGGAAAGGAGGGGCTCTAGTGGCTACACCTTC
D gene: TRBD1; J gene: TRBJ2-7; CDR3 length: 12; clone size: NA; V gene: TRBV6-1; CDR3 protein: CASRDRSYEQYF; CDR3 DNA: TGTGCCAGCAGGGACAGGTCCTACGAGCAGTACTTC